This T cell receptor beta chain came from a study of T cell clonality in common variable immunodeficiency. Study-wide findings and caveats: Common variable immunodeficiency TCR beta sequences reportedly had fewer deletions and N-nucleotide insertions. Compared with controls, CVID subjects had fewer shared TCRbeta clones.

The CDR3 totals 15 residues. V trimming: 5 bases; J trimming: 4 bases; junction bases outside the gene matches: 10. Germline assignment: CDR1 DFQATT and CDR2 SNEGSKA (reference sequence). This clone appeared many times. The antigen remains unidentified. From the germline J gene comes the end of the CDR3, since the read stops 3 residues before it. Heparinized whole blood, 5 to 8 ml, came from each donor. Sequencing input was equivalent genomic DNA from CVID and controls. Data came from immunoSEQ multiplex PCR; TCRdb stores just in-frame clones and leaves some out. In total the sample includes around 25,000 clones, none of them seen once.

This chain joins TRBV20-1 and TRBJ2-3; the match to TRBD2 covers 9 bases. Sample: peripheral blood mononuclear cells. This receptor was identified in a human donor with common variable immunodeficiency. CDR3 DNA (partial): TGCAGTGCTTGCGACGCGGGAGGGCCTGCAGATACG. It translates to CSACDAGGPADT. In full, the CDR3 is CSACDAGGPADTQYF.